This TCR beta chain emerged from a study of cytomegalovirus exposure and HLA in healthy donors. In the study overall: The study placed over 65% of its 398 genotyped donors in the Caucasian-associated ancestry cluster. Study observations and caveats: Data from an earlier analysis indicated that most TCR beta V segments were productive either about 87% or about 30% of the time.

Primers included in the PCR were 60 Vbeta and 13 Jbeta primers. The protocol was immunoSEQ multiplex PCR, while the TCRdb copy is restricted to in-frame clones and leaves out a portion. Among over 55,000 clones, around 70% were seen once, and the ten largest hold more than 7.5%. About this clone: Its target is unknown.

Germline V gene lookup returns CDR1 MNHNS and CDR2 SASEGT. The CDR3 length is 13 residues. Trimming took off 1 base at V and 8 bases at J, with 11 bases between the two ends. The chain employs TRBV6-1 and TRBJ2-5; D is undetermined. This TCR came from a woman aged 50 to 65 in good health and CMV-seropositive. The sequenced sample was PBMCs. The CDR3 nucleotides read TGTGCCAGCAGTGAAGGTGCCCTGGCCACCCAGTACTTC. The encoded protein is CASSEGALATQYF.